This T cell receptor beta chain is from a study of PD-L1 blockade in urothelial cancer. Study context: Atezolizumab, begun by patients in about 2014, was given at 1,200 mg intravenously every 3 weeks.

Some clones are missing from TCRdb's copy, which holds only in-frame ones; the method was immunoSEQ multiplex PCR. The sample lists about 82,000 clones, around 80% occurring once. With respect to this clone: What it binds is unknown.

Germline lookup yields CDR1 LNHNV and CDR2 YYDKDF (reference sequence). This CDR3 spans 14 amino acids. V shed 1 base and J 5 bases; nucleotides not matched to a gene: 4. The study's findings and limits: It was durable-benefit patients whose tumor-associated blood clones expanded more at 3 weeks.

The chain couples TRBV15 to TRBJ2-7; TRBD2 matches 8 bases. The source was PBMCs, collected around atezolizumab (anti-PD-L1) treatment. This sequence originates from a man between 65 and 85 years old with urothelial cancer. CDR3 DNA sequence: TGTGCCACCAGCAGAGCGCGGGAGGTCCACGAGCAGTACTTC. Translated: CATSRAREVHEQYF.